The clone carrying this TCR beta chain was seen only a few times. The antigen is unknown. A single record per CDR3 protein comes from TCRdb applying MiXCR to the 5' RACE reads. This sample has approximately 550,000 distinct CDR3 sequences, with around 21% found just once. The record originates from a study of T cells after yellow fever vaccination. Findings and limits, study-wide: A small proportion of clonotypes was detected in both the CD4 and CD8 compartments.

This CDR3 has 15 amino acids. Germline trimming cut 0 bases from V and 2 bases from J; bases unmatched to any gene: 5. Germline V gene data show CDR1 as DFQATT and CDR2 as SNEGSKA (reference sequence). This sequence was found in a man between 25 and 39 years old who received the YFV17D yellow fever vaccine. This specimen was PBMCs, taken 15 days after the yellow fever booster vaccination. This chain uses TRBV20-1 with TRBJ2-7; the match to TRBD2 covers 9 bases. As DNA, the CDR3 is TGCAGTGCTAGAGATCGTCTAGCGGGAACCTACGAGCAGTACTTC. Translation: CSARDRLAGTYEQYF.